This T cell receptor (beta chain) was sequenced for a study of T cells in Graves' hyperthyroidism and ophthalmopathy. This CDR3 is built from 15 residues. Germline V gives CDR1 KGHDR, CDR2 SFDVKD. V lost 3 bases to trimming and J lost 0 bases; unmatched junction nucleotides: 1. The sample holds a few counts of this clonotype. Ophthalmopathy patients had moderate-to-severe active disease, CAS ≥3, NOSPECS ≥4, and disease duration under 3 months. Amplified TCR beta CDR3 regions derived from RNA transcripts. TCR CDR3 regions were first amplified by RT-PCR with HTBI primers. One entry per CDR3 protein, called by TCRdb with MiXCR from the multiplex PCR reads. The table has approximately 600,000 distinct CDR3 sequences, around 21% seen once.

The chain joins TRBV24-1 to TRBJ1-1; 9 bases line up with TRBD1. This TCR derives from a man under 40 with Graves' ophthalmopathy. Sequenced sample: blood. CDR3 nucleotides: TGTGCCACCAGTGATGGGACAGGGCTGAACACTGAAGCTTTCTTT. Protein sequence: CATSDGTGLNTEAFF.